Listed below are T cell receptor beta chains from one sample, sequenced in a study of radiation and T cells in renal cell carcinoma. Data came from immunoSEQ multiplex PCR; TCRdb stores just in-frame clones and leaves some out. The sample lists tens of thousands of clones; 80% to 90% were seen once. This specimen consisted of blood, obtained from a patient whose treatment included radiotherapy and nephrectomy. These receptors came from a woman in her forties or fifties with renal cell carcinoma. Each CDR3 is given with its conserved first and last residue. The D gene is left open where the match is weak. The size of a clone is reported for some rows only, either as once, few or many, or as a class for expanded clones.

v_gene	d_gene	len	j_gene	abundance	CDR3nt	CDR3aa
TRBV9	-	14	TRBJ2-1	-	TGTGCCAGCAGCGTCGGGACGAGGCTCAATGAGCAGTTCTTC	CASSVGTRLNEQFF
TRBV6-1	-	15	TRBJ1-5	-	TGTGCCAGCAGTGAAGGTGTAGGGGGGAATCAGCCCCAGCATTTT	CASSEGVGGNQPQHF
TRBV2	TRBD1	14	TRBJ1-5	-	TGTGCCAGCAGCAAGGACAGGGGGAATCAGCCCCAGCATTTT	CASSKDRGNQPQHF
TRBV7-9	-	18	TRBJ2-2	-	TGTGCCAGCAGCTCTCTGTTGGGGACCCTATTGAACACCGGGGAGCTGTTTTTT	CASSSLLGTLLNTGELFF
TRBV5-4	-	14	TRBJ2-7	-	TGTGCCAGCAGTCGGGCGGGACAGCCATACGAGCAGTACTTC	CASSRAGQPYEQYF
TRBV6-6	-	14	TRBJ1-1	-	TGTGCCAGCAGTCGGGGACTCGAAAACACTGAAGCTTTCTTT	CASSRGLENTEAFF
TRBV28	-	15	TRBJ1-5	-	TGTGCCAGCAGAGGGAGAGGGTCCCCTAATCAGCCCCAGCATTTT	CASRGRGSPNQPQHF
TRBV28	-	14	TRBJ1-2	-	TGTGCCAGCAGTTTCCGGATGAGGGCCGGTGGCTACACCTTC	CASSFRMRAGGYTF
TRBV5-4	TRBD1	16	TRBJ2-1	-	TGTGCCAGCAGCTTGGGGACAGGGGGCGGGGGCAATGAGCAGTTCTTC	CASSLGTGGGGNEQFF
TRBV7-2	-	11	TRBJ2-7	-	TGTGCCATTTCGGACGGCTACGAGCAGTACTTC	CAISDGYEQYF
TRBV11-2	TRBD2	15	TRBJ2-1	-	TGTGCCAGCAGACCCGGACTAGCGGGGTACAATGAGCAGTTCTTC	CASRPGLAGYNEQFF
TRBV6-4	-	15	TRBJ1-4	-	TGTGCCAGCAGTGACATGGATGGGCCGGAGGAAAAACTGTTTTTT	CASSDMDGPEEKLFF
TRBV5-1	-	15	TRBJ1-2	-	TGCGCCAGCAGCTTGGAAGCCGGGGGTCGGGATGGCTACACCTTC	CASSLEAGGRDGYTF
TRBV19	-	13	TRBJ2-3	-	TGTGCCAGTAGTATTTCCGGCACAGATACGCAGTATTTT	CASSISGTDTQYF
TRBV11-2	-	14	TRBJ2-1	-	TGTGCCAGCAGTCGAGACAGATTTAACAATGAGCAGTTCTTC	CASSRDRFNNEQFF
TRBV27	TRBD1	14	TRBJ1-1	once	TGTGCCAGCAGTTTCCAGGGGGCGAAGACTGAAGCTTTCTTT	CASSFQGAKTEAFF
TRBV9	-	15	TRBJ2-2	-	TGTGCCAGCATGGTCTCACCTTGGGCCACCGGGGAGCTGTTTTTT	CASMVSPWATGELFF
TRBV7-9	TRBD2	15	TRBJ2-3	-	TGTGCCAGCAGCCAAAGCGGGGGGGCCTTTGATACGCAGTATTTT	CASSQSGGAFDTQYF
TRBV28	TRBD1	14	TRBJ2-2	-	TGTGCCAGCACCGACAGGGTGGGAACCGGGGAGCTGTTTTTT	CASTDRVGTGELFF
TRBV7-2	-	13	TRBJ2-7	-	TGTGCCAGCAGCTTATATCTTATGGACGAGCAGTACTTC	CASSLYLMDEQYF
TRBV30	TRBD1	13	TRBJ2-5	-	TGTGCCAGCACCCCTAACAGGGGTGAGACCCAGTACTTC	CASTPNRGETQYF
TRBV28	-	10	TRBJ1-3	once	TGTGGAAGCTCTGGAAACACCATATATTTT	CGSSGNTIYF
TRBV9	-	15	TRBJ1-2	-	TGTGCCAGCAGCGTAGGCGGCACAGGATGGTATGGCTACACCTTC	CASSVGGTGWYGYTF
TRBV7-2	-	14	TRBJ2-5	-	TGTGCCAGCAGCTTAGCGGGGTGGGGAGAGACCCAGTACTTC	CASSLAGWGETQYF
TRBV7-2	TRBD2	17	TRBJ2-3	-	TGTGCCAGCAGCTTAGGGGCTAGCGGGCTCCTCACAGATACGCAGTATTTT	CASSLGASGLLTDTQYF
TRBV19	-	15	TRBJ1-5	few	TGTGCCAGTAGAACACCCGACAGGTACAATCAGCCCCAGCATTTT	CASRTPDRYNQPQHF
TRBV20-1	TRBD1	11	TRBJ1-1	-	TGCAGTGCTCGGGACAGACAAGAAGCTTTCTTT	CSARDRQEAFF
TRBV9	TRBD2	16	TRBJ2-3	-	TGTGCCAGCAGCGCGGGGACTAGCGGGAGATCAGATACGCAGTATTTT	CASSAGTSGRSDTQYF
TRBV7-8	-	11	TRBJ2-7	-	TGTGCCAGCACCTCATCCGACGAGCAGTACTTC	CASTSSDEQYF
TRBV6-1	-	14	TRBJ2-5	few	TGTGCCAGCAGTGAGGGGTGGACCGGGGAGACCCAGTACTTC	CASSEGWTGETQYF
TRBV19	-	13	TRBJ1-5	-	TGTGCCAGTACCAAGCTCGGGAATCAGCCCCAGCATTTT	CASTKLGNQPQHF
TRBV5-1	-	14	TRBJ2-5	-	TGCGCCAGCAGCTTGGTAGTGCAGCAAGAGACCCAGTACTTC	CASSLVVQQETQYF
TRBV30	TRBD1	15	TRBJ2-2	-	TGTGCCTGGGCAGGGGGCGACTTGAACACCGGGGAGCTGTTTTTT	CAWAGGDLNTGELFF
TRBV5-6	-	13	TRBJ2-7	-	TGTGCCAGCAGCTTCGGGAGTTCCTTCGAGCAGTACTTC	CASSFGSSFEQYF
TRBV7-9	TRBD2	14	TRBJ2-1	-	TGTGCCAGCACCTGGGGACTAGCGATCAATGAGCAGTTCTTC	CASTWGLAINEQFF
TRBV5-4	TRBD1	11	TRBJ2-5	-	TGTGCCAGCAGCTCTTCGACAGGGTTAGACTTC	CASSSSTGLDF
TRBV29-1	-	14	TRBJ1-2	-	TGCAGCGTTGATCGGTCGTCAGAAAACTATGGCTACACCTTC	CSVDRSSENYGYTF
TRBV28	-	18	TRBJ2-7	-	TGTGCCAGCAGTTTAGTGAGAAGCGGGTTCGGGCGCTCCTACGAGCAGTACTTC	CASSLVRSGFGRSYEQYF
TRBV6-6	-	13	TRBJ2-7	-	TGTGCCAGCAGACAATACAGGGACTACGAGCAGTACTTC	CASRQYRDYEQYF
TRBV7-9	TRBD2	18	TRBJ2-3	once	TGTGCCAGCAGCCCATTTACTAGTCGCGGGAGAGGCACAGATACGCAGTATTTT	CASSPFTSRGRGTDTQYF
TRBV28	-	11	TRBJ1-2	-	TGTGCCACCCAATCGAATAGGGTACACACCTTC	CATQSNRVHTF
TRBV9	TRBD2	17	TRBJ2-3	-	TGTGCCAGCAGCGTAGGTAGTCTAGCGGGAGCGGCAGATACGCAGTATTTT	CASSVGSLAGAADTQYF
TRBV10-3	-	11	TRBJ1-2	-	TGTGCCACCGAGTCCACCCTTGGCTACACCTTC	CATESTLGYTF
TRBV10-2	-	15	TRBJ1-3	-	TGCGCCAGCAGTGAGGTGGGCCACTCTGGAAACACCATATATTTT	CASSEVGHSGNTIYF
TRBV7-2	-	15	TRBJ2-7	-	TGTGCCAGCAGCTTAGGCGGACTCCAATCCTACGAGCAGTACTTC	CASSLGGLQSYEQYF
TRBV27	-	19	TRBJ2-6	-	TGTGCCAGCAGTTTAACGGGCCATTTCGAGGGAGCCGGGGCCAACGTCCTGACTTTC	CASSLTGHFEGAGANVLTF
TRBV15	-	15	TRBJ2-7	-	TGTGCCACCAGCAGAGGGGGGGTGAGCTCCTACGAGCAGTACTTC	CATSRGGVSSYEQYF
TRBV29-1	-	14	TRBJ2-3	once	TGCAGCGTTTTGGACCAGATCAGCACAGATACGCAGTATTTT	CSVLDQISTDTQYF
TRBV19	-	14	TRBJ2-3	-	TGTGCCAGTAGTATCGCGGGGTTCGGAGATACGCAGTATTTT	CASSIAGFGDTQYF
TRBV19	TRBD2	19	TRBJ2-2	-	TGTGCCAGTAGTTACCGTCACAACCCTAGCGGGATCAACACCGGGGAGCTGTTTTTT	CASSYRHNPSGINTGELFF
TRBV10-3	-	13	TRBJ2-3	-	TGTGCCATCAGTGACGGGAGCTCAGATACGCAGTATTTT	CAISDGSSDTQYF
TRBV9	-	14	TRBJ2-3	-	TGTGCCAGCAGCGTCGCCGATCATACAGATACGCAGTATTTT	CASSVADHTDTQYF
TRBV7-2	-	13	TRBJ2-7	-	TGTGCCAGCAGCTCCCGTGATACCTACGAGCAGTACTTC	CASSSRDTYEQYF
TRBV9	-	13	TRBJ2-7	-	TGTGCCAGCAGCGTAGGGACAGTCCACGAGCAGTACTTC	CASSVGTVHEQYF